This entry lists 21 T cell receptor beta chains sequenced from one sample in a study of control samples from healthy donors and cancer patients. The data were produced by immunoSEQ multiplex PCR, yet TCRdb's version contains in-frame clones alone and is incomplete. The repertoire has about 130,000 clones, about 94% of them found once; the top ten carry around 3.6%. Material: blood. Receptors were obtained from a man aged 25 to 40 in good health.

This chain uses TRBV7-3 with TRBJ1-2, with D tentatively TRBD1 (5 bases). The CDR3 consists of 14 residues. Trimming stripped 5 bases from V and 0 bases from J, with 10 bases between. CDR1 is SGHTA and CDR2 is FQGTGA in the germline V gene. The DNA for the CDR3 is TGTGCCAGCAGCCGGGGAGGGGCTAACTATGGCTACACCTTC. As protein: CASSRGGANYGYTF.

The chain recombines TRBV5-4 with TRBJ2-7; 7 bases are shared with TRBD1. The CDR3 is 15 residues long. J gave up 1 base and V 3 bases, and 7 bases lay outside the gene matches. CDR1 SGHNT and CDR2 YYREEE come from the germline V gene (reference sequence). CDR3 region: CASSSQGRPSYEQYF. The CDR3 DNA is TGTGCCAGCAGCTCACAGGGGCGTCCTTCCTACGAGCAGTACTTC.

The gene calls are TRBV19 and TRBJ1-1; 7 positions match TRBD1. V was clipped by 5 bases and J by 1 base; unmatched bases: 4. This CDR3 contains 14 residues. From germline, CDR1 is LNHDA and CDR2 SQIVND (reference sequence). CDR3 nucleotides: TGTGCCAGTAGTGGGGGACAGCCGAACACTGAAGCTTTCTTT. Translated: CASSGGQPNTEAFF.

This chain links TRBV3-1 (or the pseudogene TRBV3-2) with TRBJ2-7; TRBD1 matches 7 bases. Looked up from germline, CDR1 is LGHDT and CDR2 is YNNKEL (reference sequence). There are 16 residues in the CDR3. The trim removed 1 base at V and 2 bases at J, leaving 8 bases unmatched. This CDR3 reads CASSQVDRASAYEQYF. The CDR3 coding sequence is TGTGCCAGCAGCCAAGTCGACAGGGCCTCGGCCTACGAGCAGTACTTC.

The gene calls are TRBV9 and TRBJ2-7; D ambiguous. The CDR3 sequence is 13 residues long. Trimming took 4 bases from V and 5 from J, leaving 13 bases between them. Germline values: CDR1 SGDLS, CDR2 YYNGEE. The CDR3 bases are TGTGCCAGCAGCCCCAGCGAAGTCAACGAGCAGTACTTC. Amino acid sequence: CASSPSEVNEQYF. The full variable domain, its missing parts supplied by reference TRBV9 and TRBJ2-7, is DSGVTQTPKHLITATGQRVTLRCSPRSGDLSVYWYQQSLDQGLQFLIQYYNGEERAKGNILERFSAQQFPDLHSELNLSSLELGDSALYFCASSPSEVNEQYFGPGTRLTVT.

This clone occurred once. This chain links TRBV18 with TRBJ1-2, with TRBD1 as a possible D gene (5 bases). Germline V lookup: CDR1 KGHSH, CDR2 LQKENI. The CDR3 length is 13 residues. The V and J ends lost 3 bases and 2 bases respectively, with 7 bases between them. The CDR3 DNA reads TGTGCCAGCTCACCGGGGGTGAACTATGGCTACACCTTC. It is translated as CASSPGVNYGYTF.

The chain uses TRBV18 and TRBJ1-2, with D possibly being TRBD1 (5 bases). CDR1 is KGHSH, CDR2 LQKENI, per germline. V lost 3 bases and J 8 bases, leaving 19 bases between the germline ends. This CDR3 comprises 15 residues. The CDR3 sequence is CASSPTRGDLRGYTF. For the CDR3, the DNA is TGTGCCAGCTCACCCACAAGGGGAGATTTGCGGGGCTACACCTTC. The whole variable domain, remainder taken from reference TRBV18 and TRBJ1-2, is NAGVMQNPRHLVRRRGQEARLRCSPMKGHSHVYWYRQLPEEGLKFMVYLQKENIIDESGMPKERFSAEFPKEGPSILRIQQVVRGDSAAYFCASSPTRGDLRGYTFGSGTRLTVV.

The chain joins TRBV7-9 to TRBJ2-7, with D unresolved. Germline CDR1 reads SEHNR; CDR2 reads FQNEAQ (reference sequence). Trimming shortened V by 1 base and J by 5 bases, and 3 bases separated the two germline ends. The CDR3 has 11 residues. The CDR3 protein is CASSLVNEQYF. The DNA of the CDR3 is TGTGCCAGCAGCTTAGTGAACGAGCAGTACTTC.

The V and J genes are TRBV19 and TRBJ1-4, with no clear D. V gave up 4 bases and J gave up 11 bases, with 17 bases separating them. Germline-derived CDR1 and CDR2 are LNHDA and SQIVND (reference sequence). This CDR3 is built from 14 residues. CDR3 in amino acids: CASSKASRMEKLFF. Written as DNA, the CDR3 is TGTGCCAGTAGTAAGGCCAGCAGGATGGAGAAACTGTTTTTT.

V is TRBV12-3 or TRBV12-4 and J is TRBJ1-2, with D hard to call. V shed 2 bases and J shed 2 bases, with 6 bases lying between them. CDR3 length: 13 residues. The CDR3 coding sequence is TGTGCCAGCAGTTTAAAGCGAAACTATGGCTACACCTTC. As protein: CASSLKRNYGYTF.

The rearrangement uses TRBV27 and TRBJ2-7; no clear D. The CDR3 loop spans 14 amino acids. CDR1 MNHEY and CDR2 SMNVEV come from the germline V gene (reference sequence). Deletions cut 4 bases from V and 0 bases from J, with 10 bases between. The CDR3 loop reads CASSSSRSSYEQYF. DNA for the CDR3: TGTGCCAGCAGTTCATCCCGGAGCTCCTACGAGCAGTACTTC.

The chain has TRBV5-4 and TRBJ1-1, with a possible D match to TRBD1 (5 bases). The CDR3 loop spans 13 amino acids. The ends were cut back, 0 bases at V and 5 bases at J, with 8 bases in the middle. Per germline, CDR1 SGHNT and CDR2 YYREEE (reference sequence). The CDR3 sequence: CASSLAQETEAFF. Here the CDR3 DNA reads TGTGCCAGCAGCTTGGCACAGGAGACTGAAGCTTTCTTT.

This chain uses TRBV7-9 with TRBJ2-5, with a weak D call TRBD2 (7 bases). The V gene lost 6 bases and the J gene lost 2 bases, with 16 bases spanning the gap. Germline V CDR1 and CDR2: SEHNR, FQNEAQ (reference sequence). The CDR3 contains 15 residues. The CDR3 is CASSRGATAQETQYF. Written as DNA, the CDR3 is TGTGCCAGCAGTCGGGGGGCGACAGCACAAGAGACCCAGTACTTC.

The chain carries TRBV12-3 or TRBV12-4 and TRBJ2-7, with TRBD1 matching over 10 bases. With V trimmed by 7 bases and J by 3 bases, 3 bases remained unmatched. The CDR3 is 13 residues long. DNA for the CDR3: TGTGCCAGCATCCGGACAGGGGGCTACGAGCAGTACTTC. Translating gives CASIRTGGYEQYF.

This sequence joins TRBV7-3 and TRBJ2-2; no definite D call. The CDR3 runs 12 residues. The V end lost 4 bases, the J end lost 6 bases, and 6 bases lay between the germline ends. In germline, CDR1 is SGHTA, CDR2 FQGTGA. CDR3 loop: CASSSKPGELFF. The CDR3 DNA reads TGTGCCAGCAGCTCCAAACCCGGGGAGCTGTTTTTT.

V and J are TRBV15 and TRBJ2-3, with 11 bases aligning to TRBD2. The J segment lost 6 bases and the V segment lost 1 base, leaving 3 bases of the junction unmatched. The CDR3 sequence is 15 residues long. Germline values: CDR1 LNHNV, CDR2 YYDKDF (reference sequence). The CDR3 coding sequence is TGTGCCACCAGCAGAGGTAGGACTAGCGGGGATACGCAGTATTTT. Amino acids: CATSRGRTSGDTQYF.

The rearrangement links TRBV4-1 to TRBJ2-1; a possible D gene is TRBD2 (6 bases). Looked up from germline, CDR1 is MGHRA and CDR2 is YSYEKL. The CDR3 has 14 residues. Deletions cut 4 bases from V and 9 bases from J, with 16 bases between. The CDR3 is CASSRGERGSEQFF. The CDR3 region has the DNA TGCGCCAGCAGCCGGGGGGAGAGGGGATCTGAGCAGTTCTTC.

V is TRBV2 and J is TRBJ1-5, with TRBD1 as a possible D gene (5 bases). Trimming took 2 bases from V and 1 from J, leaving 12 bases between them. The CDR3 is 16 residues long. CDR1 SNHLY and CDR2 FYNNEI come from the germline V gene. The CDR3 loop is CASSETGEASNQPQHF. The CDR3, as DNA: TGTGCCAGCAGTGAAACGGGGGAGGCGAGCAATCAGCCCCAGCATTTT.

The chain couples TRBV9 to TRBJ2-2; no clear D. The ends were cut back, 0 bases at V and 5 bases at J, with 5 bases in the middle. This CDR3 comprises 13 residues. Germline CDR1 SGDLS, CDR2 YYNGEE. The CDR3 reads CASSVGWTGELFF. CDR3 in DNA: TGTGCCAGCAGCGTAGGGTGGACCGGGGAGCTGTTTTTT.

This rearrangement joins TRBV6-2 or TRBV6-3 to TRBJ1-2; D uncertain. The CDR3 has 13 residues. The V end was cut by 7 bases, the J end by 2 bases, with 11 bases between. The germline V gene has CDR1 MNHEY and CDR2 SVGEGT. The CDR3 here is CASTPSGNYGYTF. The CDR3 nucleotides read TGTGCCAGCACCCCATCGGGGAACTATGGCTACACCTTC.

V is TRBV18 and J is TRBJ1-4; D may be TRBD1 (5 bases). CDR3 length: 12 amino acids. Deletions cut 3 bases from V and 8 bases from J, with 7 bases between. Per the germline V gene, CDR1 is KGHSH and CDR2 is LQKENI. The CDR3 bases are TGTGCCAGCTCACCGAGGGGAGAAAAACTGTTTTTT. It yields the protein CASSPRGEKLFF.